These T cell receptor beta chains were read from a single sample in a study of identifying expanded T cells in peripheral blood. Data came from immunoSEQ multiplex PCR; TCRdb stores just in-frame clones and leaves some out. The repertoire holds about 100,000 clones, with roughly 85% as singletons. The sample comprised blood. Every receptor here comes from a person aged 18 to 75 in good health. CDR3s include the opening cysteine and the closing phenylalanine or tryptophan. D genes are given only for firm matches. The size of a clone is reported for some rows only, either as once, few or many, or as a class for expanded clones.

CDR3	DNA	size	V	J	D
CASSYRTGTEKLFF	TGTGCCAGCAGTTACCGTACAGGGACTGAAAAACTGTTTTTT	-	TRBV6-5	TRBJ1-4	-
CASSRSGGSDEQYF	TGCGCCAGCAGCCGTAGCGGGGGTTCTGACGAGCAGTACTTC	-	TRBV5-1	TRBJ2-7	TRBD2
CASSGGFRRGGYGYTF	TGTGCCAGCAGCGGGGGGTTTAGACGGGGAGGCTATGGCTACACCTTC	-	TRBV9	TRBJ1-2	-
CASSKGSAGTSRGSTDTQYF	TGTGCCAGCAGCAAAGGATCTGCCGGGACTAGCAGAGGCAGCACAGATACGCAGTATTTT	once	TRBV21-1	TRBJ2-3	-
CSVAENNNSPLHF	TGCAGCGTGGCAGAGAATAATAATTCACCCCTCCACTTT	-	TRBV29-1	TRBJ1-6	-
CASTTGTGETQYF	TGTGCCAGTACGACAGGGACAGGGGAGACCCAGTACTTC	-	TRBV11-2	TRBJ2-5	TRBD1
CASSLWIGADSIAFF	TGTGCCAGCAGTTTGTGGATAGGGGCAGATTCAATAGCTTTCTTT	-	TRBV27	TRBJ1-1	-
CASSIRPLYDTTRGFVDTQYF	TGTGCCAGTAGTATCCGTCCCCTGTACGACACAACTCGGGGATTTGTAGATACGCAGTATTTT	-	TRBV19	TRBJ2-3	-
CASSSSGGASGPQETQYF	TGCGCCAGCAGCTCGAGTGGTGGGGCTAGCGGTCCCCAAGAGACCCAGTACTTC	-	TRBV5-1	TRBJ2-5	TRBD2
CASRYLGRSNTEAFF	TGTGCCAGCAGATACCTCGGACGGTCTAACACTGAAGCTTTCTTT	-	TRBV27	TRBJ1-1	-